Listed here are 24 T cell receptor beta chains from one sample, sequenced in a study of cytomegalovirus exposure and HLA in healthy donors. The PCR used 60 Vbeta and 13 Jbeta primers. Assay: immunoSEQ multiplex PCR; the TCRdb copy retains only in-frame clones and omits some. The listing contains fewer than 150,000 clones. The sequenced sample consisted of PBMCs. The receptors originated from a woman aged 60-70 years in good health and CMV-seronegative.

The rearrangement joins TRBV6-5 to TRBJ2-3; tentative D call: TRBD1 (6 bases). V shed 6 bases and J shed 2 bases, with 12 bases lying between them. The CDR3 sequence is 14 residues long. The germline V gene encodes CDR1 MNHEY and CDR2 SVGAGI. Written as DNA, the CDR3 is TGTGCCAGCAGGTGGACAGTAAACACAGATACGCAGTATTTT. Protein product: CASRWTVNTDTQYF.

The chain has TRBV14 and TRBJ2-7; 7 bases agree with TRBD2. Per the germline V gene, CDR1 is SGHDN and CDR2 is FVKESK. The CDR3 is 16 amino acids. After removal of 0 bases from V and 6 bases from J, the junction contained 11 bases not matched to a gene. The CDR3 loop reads CASSQDTRTRYREQYF. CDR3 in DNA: TGTGCCAGCAGCCAAGATACCCGGACTAGATACCGCGAGCAGTACTTC.

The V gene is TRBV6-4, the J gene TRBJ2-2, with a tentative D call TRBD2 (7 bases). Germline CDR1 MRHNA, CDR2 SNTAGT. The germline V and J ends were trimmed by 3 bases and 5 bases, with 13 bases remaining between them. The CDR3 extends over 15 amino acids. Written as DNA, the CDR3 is TGTGCCAGCAGTGAGGGGGGGCGCTCTACCGGGGAGCTGTTTTTT. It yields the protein CASSEGGRSTGELFF.

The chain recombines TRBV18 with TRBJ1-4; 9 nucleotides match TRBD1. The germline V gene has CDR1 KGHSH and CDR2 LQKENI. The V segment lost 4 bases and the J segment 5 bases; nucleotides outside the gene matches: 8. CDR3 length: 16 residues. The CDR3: CASSRGPGQGNEKLFF. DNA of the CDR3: TGTGCCAGCTCACGGGGCCCGGGACAGGGAAATGAAAAACTGTTTTTT.

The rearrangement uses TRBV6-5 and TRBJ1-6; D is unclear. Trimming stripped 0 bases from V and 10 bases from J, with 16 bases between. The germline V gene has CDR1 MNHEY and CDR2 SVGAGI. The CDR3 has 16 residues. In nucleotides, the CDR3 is TGTGCCAGCAGTTACTCGTATCCCGAGGGTAACTCACCCCTCCACTTT. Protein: CASSYSYPEGNSPLHF.

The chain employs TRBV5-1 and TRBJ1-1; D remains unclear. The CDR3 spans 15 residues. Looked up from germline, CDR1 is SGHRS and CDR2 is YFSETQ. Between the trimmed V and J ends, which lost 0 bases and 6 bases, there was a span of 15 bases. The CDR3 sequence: CASSLEAGGRPEAFF. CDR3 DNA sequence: TGCGCCAGCAGCTTGGAAGCAGGAGGACGACCTGAAGCTTTCTTT.

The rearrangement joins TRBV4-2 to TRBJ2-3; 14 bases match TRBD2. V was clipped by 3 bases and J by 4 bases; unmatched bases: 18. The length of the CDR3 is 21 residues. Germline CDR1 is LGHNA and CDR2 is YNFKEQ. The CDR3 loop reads CASSQLPGLAGDFGIPDTQYF. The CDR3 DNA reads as TGTGCCAGCAGCCAGCTCCCGGGACTAGCGGGGGATTTCGGAATCCCAGATACGCAGTATTTT.

The CDR3 nucleotides read TGTGCCAGCAGTACCCCAGGGGCGGGGAACACTGAAGCTTTCTTT. Translating gives CASSTPGAGNTEAFF. The chain recombines TRBV28 with TRBJ1-1; D might be TRBD1 (6 bases). CDR3 length: 15 amino acids. With 5 bases removed from V and 1 base from J, the gap between germline ends came to 14 bases. Germline values: CDR1 MDHEN, CDR2 SYDVKM.

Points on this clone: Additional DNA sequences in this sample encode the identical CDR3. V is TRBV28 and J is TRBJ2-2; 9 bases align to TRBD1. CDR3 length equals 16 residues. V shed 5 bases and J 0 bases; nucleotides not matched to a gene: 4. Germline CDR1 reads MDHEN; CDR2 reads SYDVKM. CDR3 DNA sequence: TGTGCCAGCAGTCGAACAGGGGGCCCGAACACCGGGGAGCTGTTTTTT. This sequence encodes CASSRTGGPNTGELFF. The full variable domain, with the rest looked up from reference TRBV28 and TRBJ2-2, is DVKVTQSSRYLVKRTGEKVFLECVQDMDHENMFWYRQDPGLGLRLIYFSYDVKMKEKGDIPEGYSVSREKKERFSLILESASTNQTSMYLCASSRTGGPNTGELFFGEGSRLTVL.

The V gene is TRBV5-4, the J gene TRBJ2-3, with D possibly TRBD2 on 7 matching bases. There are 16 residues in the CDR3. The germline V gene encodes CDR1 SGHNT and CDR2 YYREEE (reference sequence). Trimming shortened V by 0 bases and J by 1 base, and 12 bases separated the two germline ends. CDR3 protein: CASSLGTGRGTDTQYF. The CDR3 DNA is TGTGCCAGCAGCTTGGGTACAGGGAGGGGCACAGATACGCAGTATTTT.

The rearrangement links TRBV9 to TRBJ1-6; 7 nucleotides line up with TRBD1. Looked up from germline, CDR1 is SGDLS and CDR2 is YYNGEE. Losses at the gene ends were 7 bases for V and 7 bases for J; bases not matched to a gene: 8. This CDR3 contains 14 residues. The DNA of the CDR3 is TGTGCCAGCCGCCCTGGGACAGAGAATTCACCCCTCCACTTT. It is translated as CASRPGTENSPLHF.

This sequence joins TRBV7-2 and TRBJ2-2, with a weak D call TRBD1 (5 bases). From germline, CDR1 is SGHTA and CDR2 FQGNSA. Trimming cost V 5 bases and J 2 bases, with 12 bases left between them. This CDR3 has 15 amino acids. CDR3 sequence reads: CASSPTQGNTGELFF. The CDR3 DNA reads TGTGCCAGCAGCCCTACGCAGGGAAACACCGGGGAGCTGTTTTTT.

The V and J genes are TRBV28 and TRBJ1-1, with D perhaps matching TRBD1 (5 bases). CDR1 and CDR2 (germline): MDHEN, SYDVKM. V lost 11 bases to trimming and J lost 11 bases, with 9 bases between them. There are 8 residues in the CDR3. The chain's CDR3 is CAVKGAFF. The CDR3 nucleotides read TGTGCCGTAAAGGGGGCTTTCTTT.

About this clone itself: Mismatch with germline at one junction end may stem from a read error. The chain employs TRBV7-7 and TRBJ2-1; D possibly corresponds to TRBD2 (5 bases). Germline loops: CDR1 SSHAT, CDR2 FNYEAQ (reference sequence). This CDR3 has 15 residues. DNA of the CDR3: TGTGCTAGCAGCTTAGAACTAGTCGCTTCCCATGAGCAGTTCTTC. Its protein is CASSLELVASHEQFF.

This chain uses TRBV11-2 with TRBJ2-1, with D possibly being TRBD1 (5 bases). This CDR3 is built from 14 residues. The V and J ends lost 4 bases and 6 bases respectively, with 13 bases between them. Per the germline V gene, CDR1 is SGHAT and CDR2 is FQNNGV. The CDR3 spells CASSSLGAANEQFF. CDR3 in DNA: TGTGCCAGCAGCTCCCTTGGGGCGGCCAATGAGCAGTTCTTC.

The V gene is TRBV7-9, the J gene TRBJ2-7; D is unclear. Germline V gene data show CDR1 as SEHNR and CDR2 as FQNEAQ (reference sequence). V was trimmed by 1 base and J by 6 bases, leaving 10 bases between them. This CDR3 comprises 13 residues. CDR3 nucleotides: TGTGCCAGCAGCTTAGAGGCGACGGGCGAGCAGTACTTC. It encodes CASSLEATGEQYF.

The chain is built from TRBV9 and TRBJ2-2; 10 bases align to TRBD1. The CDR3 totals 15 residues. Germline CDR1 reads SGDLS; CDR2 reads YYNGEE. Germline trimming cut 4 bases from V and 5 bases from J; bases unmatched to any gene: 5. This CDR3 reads CASSTGTGVTGELFF. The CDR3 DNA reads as TGTGCCAGCAGCACAGGGACAGGGGTAACCGGGGAGCTGTTTTTT.

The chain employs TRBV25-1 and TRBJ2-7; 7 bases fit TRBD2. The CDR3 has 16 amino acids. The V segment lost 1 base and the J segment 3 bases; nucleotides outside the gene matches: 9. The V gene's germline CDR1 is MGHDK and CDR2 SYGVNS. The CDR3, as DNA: TGTGCCAGCAGTGAATCTTCGATAGCGGGCAACTACGAGCAGTACTTC. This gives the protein CASSESSIAGNYEQYF.

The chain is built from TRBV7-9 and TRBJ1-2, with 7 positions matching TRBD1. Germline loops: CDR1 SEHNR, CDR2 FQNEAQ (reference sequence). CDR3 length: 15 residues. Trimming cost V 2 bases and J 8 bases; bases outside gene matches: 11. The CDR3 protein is CASSLPGQPYRGYTF. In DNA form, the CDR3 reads TGTGCCAGCAGCTTACCGGGACAGCCCTATAGAGGCTACACCTTC.

The CDR3 loop is CASSVAGTSYNEQFF. CDR3 sequence (DNA): TGTGCCAGCAGCGTAGCGGGAACGTCCTACAATGAGCAGTTCTTC. The chain uses TRBV9 and TRBJ2-1; D may be TRBD2 (5 bases). Per germline, CDR1 SGDLS and CDR2 YYNGEE. The CDR3 is made up of 15 amino acids. V was pared by 0 bases and J by 1 base, with 8 bases between.

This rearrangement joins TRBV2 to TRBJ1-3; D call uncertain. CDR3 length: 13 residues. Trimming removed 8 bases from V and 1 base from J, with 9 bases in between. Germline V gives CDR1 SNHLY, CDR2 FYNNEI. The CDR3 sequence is CASAIDSGNTIYF. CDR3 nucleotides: TGTGCCAGCGCTATTGATTCTGGAAACACCATATATTTT.

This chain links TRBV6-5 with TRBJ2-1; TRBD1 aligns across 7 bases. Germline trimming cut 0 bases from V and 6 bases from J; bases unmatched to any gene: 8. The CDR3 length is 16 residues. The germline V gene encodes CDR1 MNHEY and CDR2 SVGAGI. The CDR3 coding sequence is TGTGCCAGCAGTTACTCCTTTTCCGGGACAGTCAATGAGCAGTTCTTC. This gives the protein CASSYSFSGTVNEQFF.

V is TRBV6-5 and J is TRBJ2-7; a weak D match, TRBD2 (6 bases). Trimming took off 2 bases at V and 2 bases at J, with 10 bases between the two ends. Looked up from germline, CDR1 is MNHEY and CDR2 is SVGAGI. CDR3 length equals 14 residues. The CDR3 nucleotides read TGTGCCAGCAGTTACGGGCGGGGAGCCTACGAGCAGTACTTC. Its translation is CASSYGRGAYEQYF.

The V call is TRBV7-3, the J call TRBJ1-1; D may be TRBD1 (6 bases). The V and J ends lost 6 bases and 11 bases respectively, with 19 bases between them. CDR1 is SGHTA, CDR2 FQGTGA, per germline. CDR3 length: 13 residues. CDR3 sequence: CASSTSRGGSAFF. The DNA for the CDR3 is TGTGCCAGCAGTACTTCACGGGGGGGCTCGGCTTTCTTT.